This T cell receptor (beta chain) was profiled in a study of cytomegalovirus exposure and HLA in healthy donors. Study as a whole: As released early, the data held 65 million to 90 million unique TCRs from HLA-typed donors.

PCR primers comprised 60 Vbeta and 13 Jbeta primers. Repertoires were generated with immunoSEQ multiplex PCR, while TCRdb's copy carries only in-frame clones and drops some. This sample yields about 160,000 clones, of which roughly four fifths are seen a single time; about 1.9% belongs to the top ten. With 6 bases clipped from V and 2 bases from J, the junction kept 7 bases outside the gene matches. Germline CDR1 and CDR2: SGHNT and YENEEA. This CDR3 is built from 15 residues. The sequence derives from a woman between 18 and 29 years old in good health and CMV-seronegative. What was sequenced was PBMCs. The chain couples TRBV11-3 to TRBJ2-7; 10 nucleotides match TRBD1. The CDR3 DNA follows: TGTGCCAGCAGTCGACAGGGGGCGGCCACCTACGAGCAGTACTTC. It translates to CASSRQGAATYEQYF.